What follows describes a single TCR beta chain. Its antigen target is currently unknown. No qualities accompany the bases; no much larger clone lies one base away. The data were obtained in a study of blood T cell repertoires in COVID-19 (dated by TCRdb to about 2020). For context, the study as a whole: The collaborator samples originated in the United States, Italy and Spain and spanned the acute and convalescent phases of COVID-19. The prospective study material was composed of cDNA or gDNA derived from T cells, B-cell-depleted T cells, or PBMCs. The dataset comprised deeply sampled blood TCRbeta repertoires from subjects exposed to, actively infected with, or recovered from COVID-19. The repertoires were released in a freely available public database intended as a resource for research on the immune response to SARS-CoV-2. The samples were drawn from two sources: the first 160 participants of the ongoing ImmuneRACE study, and 1,000 to 1,500 subjects contributed by 6 global collaborators. A de-identified subject ID, COVID-19 status, age in years and sex were almost always included in the sample metadata. Where available, HLA class I and class II types were obtained from metadata supplied by the sample provider rather than from assay-based typing.

The CDR3 runs 13 amino acids, cysteine and phenylalanine included. Only the CDR3 DNA is retained, 39 bases long and in frame from the first base. V and J are truncated by 2 bases and 3 bases respectively, leaving an intervening sequence of 7 bases. The germline V gene sets CDR1 to SGHRS and CDR2 to YFSETQ. The collaborating institutions used their own protocols to collect whole blood in K2EDTA tubes. For TCRbeta analysis, collaborators shipped samples as frozen whole blood, isolated PBMCs, or DNA extracted from either of those sample types. The immunoSEQ Assay, a bias-controlled multiplex PCR, was used to amplify TCRbeta CDR3 regions from genomic DNA. From the authors' description of their analysis: The number of nucleated cells in each sample was estimated by amplification of reference gene primers within the assay. To quantify the absolute abundance of each unique TCRbeta CDR3 rearrangement, sequence reads were collapsed and filtered. Productive Simpson clonality was computed per sample as the square root of Simpson's diversity index over productive rearrangements. TCRdb took this table from immuneACCESS and kept in-frame rearrangements with V and J called. Such tables lack part of the clones; where checked against another copy, unresolved V genes explain under half of the gap, and the rest is unexplained. The DNA was the basis for D and trimming; V, J and clone size are from that table. The sample table records around 250,000 clones; approximately 82% of these occur just once. The top ten constitute approximately 1.9% of the sample.

The paper's findings and limits, for the study overall: The quantity of clinical and demographic metadata differed by source and by participant and was supplied without curation.

The TCR sequence derives from an elderly woman with acute or convalescent COVID-19. The chain was built from TRBV5-1 and TRBJ2-3; no D gene call is confident. Sequences were obtained from peripheral blood. CDR3 region: CASSLELTDTQYF. The sequenced DNA: TGCGCCAGCAGCTTAGAGTTAACAGATACGCAGTATTTT.